Below, 18 T cell receptor beta chains from the same sample are listed, as sequenced in a study of control samples from healthy donors and cancer patients. The repertoire was sequenced with immunoSEQ multiplex PCR; TCRdb's copy has only in-frame clones and lacks some. The repertoire holds around 180,000 clones, with around 90% as singletons. Sequencing input: blood. These receptors originate from a woman aged 25 to 39 in good health.

The V gene is TRBV6-6, the J gene TRBJ1-1; the match to TRBD1 covers 7 bases. CDR1 and CDR2 from the germline V gene are MNHNY and SVGAGI (reference sequence). V shed 4 bases and J 4 bases; nucleotides not matched to a gene: 6. The CDR3 is 14 residues long. This CDR3 reads CASSLDRVSTEAFF. The CDR3 DNA follows: TGTGCCAGCAGTTTAGACAGGGTGAGCACTGAAGCTTTCTTT.

V and J are TRBV6-2 or TRBV6-3 and TRBJ2-3; D gene ambiguous. The germline CDR1 and CDR2 sequences are MNHEY and SVGEGT. CDR3 length equals 15 residues. The germline V and J ends were trimmed by 4 bases and 2 bases, with 13 bases remaining between them. CDR3 DNA: TGTGCCAGCAGTTCCCTGGGCCGGTACACAGATACGCAGTATTTT. Translated, it gives CASSSLGRYTDTQYF.

This chain links TRBV30 with TRBJ2-4; D unresolved. The V and J ends lost 2 bases and 0 bases respectively, with 11 bases between them. Germline CDR1 GTSNPN, CDR2 SVGIG (reference sequence). The CDR3 spans 15 residues. CDR3 loop: CAWSKDTLAKNIQYF. CDR3 nucleotide sequence: TGTGCCTGGAGTAAAGACACCCTAGCCAAAAACATTCAGTACTTC.

The chain combines TRBV28 with TRBJ1-1, with D perhaps matching TRBD1 (5 bases). Looked up from germline, CDR1 is MDHEN and CDR2 is SYDVKM. The CDR3 spans 13 residues. V lost 5 bases and J 9 bases, leaving 16 bases between the germline ends. Here the CDR3 reads CASSQGALAKAFF. CDR3 coding DNA: TGTGCCAGCAGTCAGGGTGCACTGGCCAAAGCTTTCTTT.

The table lists this clone with a count of one. The chain employs TRBV7-9 and TRBJ2-1; weak D call: TRBD1 (7 bases). In germline, CDR1 is SEHNR, CDR2 FQNEAQ (reference sequence). V was trimmed by 5 bases and J by 0 bases, leaving 23 bases between them. The CDR3 runs to 19 residues. The CDR3 here is CASSPPAVGGGSSYNEQFF. CDR3 coding DNA: TGTGCCAGCAGCCCACCGGCTGTCGGAGGGGGCTCCTCCTACAATGAGCAGTTCTTC. Variable domain in full (rest from reference TRBV7-9 and TRBJ2-1): DTGVSQNPRHKITKRGQNVTFRCDPISEHNRLYWYRQTLGQGPEFLTYFQNEAQLEKSRLLSDRFSAERPKGSFSTLEIQRTEQGDSAMYLCASSPPAVGGGSSYNEQFFGPGTRLTVL.

The chain joins TRBV20-1 to TRBJ1-6, with D perhaps matching TRBD1 (5 bases). The V end lost 3 bases, the J end lost 7 bases, and 10 bases lay between the germline ends. The V gene's germline CDR1 is DFQATT and CDR2 SNEGSKA (reference sequence). The CDR3 spans 13 residues. The CDR3 loop is CSASGADNSPLHF. CDR3 in DNA: TGCAGTGCTAGTGGGGCAGACAATTCACCCCTCCACTTT.

The chain combines TRBV10-3 with TRBJ1-2; weak D call: TRBD1 (6 bases). The V gene's germline CDR1 is ENHRY and CDR2 SYGVKD. Trimming removed 4 bases from V and 6 bases from J, with 18 bases in between. The CDR3 totals 15 residues. The CDR3 nucleotides read TGTGCCATCAGTGGCTCCGACAGGCGGCAGGATGGCTACACCTTC. It codes for CAISGSDRRQDGYTF.

The chain uses TRBV6-5 and TRBJ1-3; D is unresolved. Germline V gives CDR1 MNHEY, CDR2 SVGAGI. V was cut by 2 bases and J by 10 bases, with 21 bases left in between. This CDR3 has 16 amino acids. In nucleotides, the CDR3 is TGTGCCAGCAGTTACCGAGCAGCAGGTCGGTGGGATACCATATATTTT. It codes for CASSYRAAGRWDTIYF.

V gene TRBV28 combines with J gene TRBJ2-7, with a weak D call TRBD2 (5 bases). The CDR3 consists of 12 residues. V was trimmed by 6 bases and J by 7 bases, leaving 13 bases between them. Germline loops: CDR1 MDHEN, CDR2 SYDVKM. CDR3 region: CASSKRGWEQYV. The CDR3, as DNA: TGTGCCAGCAGCAAAAGAGGGTGGGAGCAGTACGTC.

The rearrangement joins TRBV7-9 to TRBJ1-1; D gene ambiguous. The CDR3 covers 14 residues. The V end was cut by 4 bases, the J end by 2 bases, with 11 bases between. CDR1 and CDR2 from the germline V gene are SEHNR and FQNEAQ (reference sequence). In DNA form, the CDR3 reads TGTGCCAGCAGCTCACGGTCGGAAAACACTGAAGCTTTCTTT. Amino acid sequence: CASSSRSENTEAFF.

This rearrangement joins TRBV5-1 to TRBJ2-7; unclear D gene. V lost 0 bases to trimming and J lost 0 bases, with 19 bases between them. The CDR3 sequence is 18 residues long. Germline assignment: CDR1 SGHRS and CDR2 YFSETQ. The CDR3 sequence is CASSLGPSDRPLSYEQYF. CDR3 DNA: TGCGCCAGCAGCTTGGGCCCTAGTGATAGACCCCTCTCCTACGAGCAGTACTTC.

The chain carries TRBV5-1 and TRBJ2-2; D gene unclear. Germline CDR1 is SGHRS and CDR2 is YFSETQ. V was pared by 0 bases and J by 5 bases, with 5 bases between. This CDR3 contains 13 residues. As DNA, the CDR3 is TGCGCCAGCAGCTTGGCAGATACCGGGGAGCTGTTTTTT. Translation gives CASSLADTGELFF.

The rearrangement links TRBV5-1 to TRBJ2-7; D unclear. The CDR3 runs to 16 residues. Trimming took 3 bases from V and 2 from J, leaving 18 bases between them. Germline CDR1 SGHRS, CDR2 YFSETQ. The CDR3 DNA reads TGCGCCAGCAGCTCATCCCCGGGCAGCCTAACCTACGAGCAGTACTTC. This sequence encodes CASSSSPGSLTYEQYF.

The chain combines TRBV27 with TRBJ2-7, with D hard to call. The ends were cut back, 2 bases at V and 4 bases at J, with 9 bases in the middle. There are 13 residues in the CDR3. The germline CDR1 and CDR2 sequences are MNHEY and SMNVEV (reference sequence). The CDR3 is CASSLAPQYEQYF. The CDR3 DNA follows: TGTGCCAGCAGTTTAGCCCCACAATACGAGCAGTACTTC.

This clone was seen only once. The CDR3 bases are TGTGCCAGCAGCGTAGGAGATGGCTACACCTTC. Protein product: CASSVGDGYTF. This chain links TRBV9 with TRBJ1-2, with D unclear. The CDR3 loop spans 11 amino acids. Looked up from germline, CDR1 is SGDLS and CDR2 is YYNGEE. V was cut by 0 bases and J by 6 bases, with 3 bases left in between.

The V and J genes are TRBV14 and TRBJ1-2; 11 nucleotides match TRBD1. Germline V gene data show CDR1 as SGHDN and CDR2 as FVKESK. Germline trimming cut 3 bases from V and 8 bases from J; bases unmatched to any gene: 8. This CDR3 comprises 15 residues. CDR3 residues: CASSQHPGQGVGYTF. The DNA for the CDR3 is TGTGCCAGCAGCCAGCATCCGGGACAGGGGGTCGGCTACACCTTC.

This sequence joins TRBV19 and TRBJ1-2; no clear D. This CDR3 is 18 amino acids long. The ends were cut back, 2 bases at V and 5 bases at J, with 24 bases in the middle. Germline values: CDR1 LNHDA, CDR2 SQIVND (reference sequence). The CDR3 is CASSIKQDLRTVRYGYTF. The CDR3 DNA reads as TGTGCCAGTAGTATAAAGCAAGACCTACGGACTGTTCGGTATGGCTACACCTTC.

J is TRBJ2-1 and V is TRBV2; 8 bases are shared with TRBD2. The CDR3 sequence is 14 residues long. Losses at the gene ends were 7 bases for V and 4 bases for J; bases not matched to a gene: 6. CDR1 and CDR2 (germline): SNHLY, FYNNEI. CDR3 sequence: CASITGGMYNEQFF. CDR3 coding DNA: TGTGCCAGCATCACGGGAGGGATGTACAATGAGCAGTTCTTC. The whole variable domain, filled in from reference TRBV2 and TRBJ2-1, reads EPEVTQTPSHQVTQMGQEVILRCVPISNHLYFYWYRQILGQKVEFLVSFYNNEISEKSEIFDDQFSVERPDGSNFTLKIRSTKLEDSAMYFCASITGGMYNEQFFGPGTRLTVL.